Below are 24 T cell receptor beta chains sequenced from a single sample in a study of T cell responses to AZD1222 COVID-19 vaccine (dated by TCRdb to the early 2020s). Sample time point, as interpreted from the label and publication: baseline before first vaccination. Libraries were built with the immunoSEQ multiplex PCR assay. Drawn from immuneACCESS, this table holds only the in-frame rearrangements with V and J called that TCRdb kept. Clones are partly lost; checked studies trace under half to an unresolved V gene and leave the rest unexplained. Here the sample has about 170,000 clones; just under 95% occur a single time. Of the sample, 1.6% falls within the top ten clones. The specimen comprised peripheral blood, sampled on day 0 of AZD1222 vaccination. Every receptor here comes from an adult in good health.

The chain joins TRBV4-1 to TRBJ1-1; no reliable D call. This CDR3 is built from 15 residues. Germline values: CDR1 MGHRA, CDR2 YSYEKL. Between the trimmed V and J ends, which lost 0 bases and 1 base, there was a span of 9 bases. CDR3 in DNA: TGCGCCAGCAGCCAAGAAGGCCCCGAGAACACTGAAGCTTTCTTT. Protein product: CASSQEGPENTEAFF.

The rearrangement uses TRBV18 and TRBJ1-2, with D possibly TRBD1 on 6 matching bases. Trimming pared 0 bases from V and 8 bases from J, leaving 19 bases between. Germline loops: CDR1 KGHSH, CDR2 LQKENI. CDR3 size: 16 residues. CDR3 sequence (DNA): TGTGCCAGCTCACCACCCGTGGGGGGCGCCGGTAGGGGCTACACCTTC. Its translation is CASSPPVGGAGRGYTF.

The chain recombines TRBV7-2 with TRBJ1-2, with TRBD1 matching 8 bases. This CDR3 is 14 amino acids long. The V and J ends lost 5 bases and 10 bases, in that order; junction bases with no gene match: 12. The V gene's germline CDR1 is SGHTA and CDR2 FQGNSA. The CDR3 DNA sequence: TGTGCCAGCAGCCGGCGGACAGGGCAGGCGTACTACACCTTC. Amino acid sequence: CASSRRTGQAYYTF. The variable domain in full, with the rest retrieved from reference TRBV7-2 and TRBJ1-2, is GAGVSQSPSNKVTEKGKDVELRCDPISGHTALYWYRQSLGQGLEFLIYFQGNSAPDKSGLPSDRFSAERTGGSVSTLTIQRTQQEDSAVYLCASSRRTGQAYYTFGSGTRLTVV.

The V call is TRBV6-5, the J call TRBJ1-2; D not resolved. From germline, CDR1 is MNHEY and CDR2 SVGAGI. The CDR3 loop spans 10 amino acids. Trimming took 10 bases from V and 8 from J, leaving 11 bases between them. The CDR3 nucleotides read TGTGCCACCCGAGGAATCGGCTACACCTTC. It encodes CATRGIGYTF.

The V and J genes are TRBV5-1 and TRBJ2-3; unclear D gene. Per the germline V gene, CDR1 is SGHRS and CDR2 is YFSETQ. Trimming removed 4 bases at V and 0 bases at J, with 18 bases between. This CDR3 spans 17 amino acids. The CDR3: CASSPTPDPKSTDTQYF. Here the CDR3 DNA reads TGCGCCAGCAGCCCCACCCCGGACCCAAAAAGCACAGATACGCAGTATTTT.

The gene calls are TRBV4-3 and TRBJ2-1; a possible D gene is TRBD2 (5 bases). Trimming took off 1 base at V and 11 bases at J, with 15 bases between the two ends. From germline, CDR1 is LGHNA and CDR2 YSLEER. The CDR3 consists of 14 residues. CDR3 protein: CASSQADYPSKQFF. CDR3 nucleotides: TGCGCCAGCAGCCAAGCCGACTATCCTAGTAAGCAGTTCTTC.

The chain carries TRBV14 and TRBJ2-5; D ambiguous. CDR1 SGHDN and CDR2 FVKESK come from the germline V gene. The CDR3 loop spans 12 amino acids. Trimming removed 1 base from V and 8 bases from J, with 8 bases in between. The DNA for the CDR3 is TGTGCCAGCAGCCAAGGACCCGCCACCCAGTACTTC. Translation: CASSQGPATQYF.

This clone showed up just once. The chain links TRBV5-1 to TRBJ2-7, with D possibly TRBD2 on 6 matching bases. CDR3 size: 14 residues. Trimming took off 3 bases at V and 3 bases at J, with 13 bases between the two ends. Germline CDR1 SGHRS, CDR2 YFSETQ. The CDR3 DNA follows: TGCGCCAGCAGCTCAATTAGCGGAGACTACGAGCAGTACTTC. Translating it yields CASSSISGDYEQYF.

The V and J genes are TRBV5-4 and TRBJ1-2, with D tentatively TRBD1 (5 bases). The CDR3 runs to 13 residues. Germline values: CDR1 SGHNT, CDR2 YYREEE (reference sequence). V lost 0 bases and J 7 bases, leaving 10 bases between the germline ends. CDR3 in amino acids: CASSLVGGGGYTF. The CDR3 nucleotides are TGTGCCAGCAGCTTGGTGGGGGGAGGTGGCTACACCTTC.

The chain recombines TRBV7-9 with TRBJ1-3; the D gene is possibly TRBD1 (6 bases). V lost 4 bases and J 2 bases, leaving 12 bases between the germline ends. Per germline, CDR1 SEHNR and CDR2 FQNEAQ (reference sequence). The CDR3 is 15 residues long. In nucleotides, the CDR3 is TGTGCCAGCAGCTCCCGACAGGCCCCTGGAAACACCATATATTTT. The encoded protein is CASSSRQAPGNTIYF.

The chain employs TRBV25-1 and TRBJ1-4, with 10 positions matching TRBD1. This CDR3 spans 17 amino acids. CDR1 is MGHDK and CDR2 is SYGVNS in the germline V gene. V lost 0 bases to trimming and J lost 3 bases; unmatched junction nucleotides: 4. CDR3 residues: CASSEYRQGAANEKLFF. In DNA, the CDR3 is TGTGCCAGCAGTGAATATAGACAGGGGGCAGCTAATGAAAAACTGTTTTTT.

The chain combines TRBV4-3 with TRBJ2-7; D remains ambiguous. Germline V CDR1 and CDR2: LGHNA, YSLEER. This CDR3 spans 14 amino acids. Trimming shortened V by 4 bases and J by 5 bases, and 15 bases separated the two germline ends. The CDR3 here is CASSPHLGGDEQYF. In DNA, the CDR3 is TGCGCCAGCAGCCCCCACTTAGGCGGTGACGAGCAGTACTTC.

The chain carries TRBV3-1 (or the pseudogene TRBV3-2) and TRBJ1-5, with TRBD1 matching over 8 bases. The J segment lost 11 bases and the V segment lost 1 base, leaving 1 base of the junction unmatched. This CDR3 spans 12 amino acids. Germline V CDR1 and CDR2: LGHDT, YNNKEL (reference sequence). CDR3 sequence reads: CASSQGQGTQHF. CDR3 DNA sequence: TGTGCCAGCAGCCAAGGACAGGGGACCCAGCATTTT.

As concerns this clone: Additional DNA sequences in this sample encode the identical CDR3. The chain links TRBV5-6 to TRBJ1-1, with D perhaps matching TRBD1 (5 bases). CDR3 length equals 15 residues. The ends were cut back, 1 base at V and 2 bases at J, with 12 bases in the middle. Germline CDR1 reads SGHDT; CDR2 reads YYEEEE. The CDR3 is CASSLLTRANTEAFF. The DNA for the CDR3 is TGTGCCAGCAGCTTGCTTACCAGGGCCAACACTGAAGCTTTCTTT.

The chain couples TRBV4-3 to TRBJ1-3; no definite D call. Germline CDR1 reads LGHNA; CDR2 reads YSLEER. V lost 4 bases to trimming and J lost 6 bases, with 16 bases between them. This CDR3 has 15 amino acids. DNA of the CDR3: TGCGCCAGCAGCCTCGGAGGTACATCCATAAACACCATATATTTT. Translation gives CASSLGGTSINTIYF.

V usage is TRBV2 and J usage is TRBJ2-1; 11 bases map to TRBD2. The CDR3 has 16 residues. Germline V gives CDR1 SNHLY, CDR2 FYNNEI. V dropped 7 bases and J dropped 5; count of bases not matched to a gene: 10. CDR3 amino acids: CASTREGTSGNNEQFF. CDR3 nucleotides: TGTGCCAGCACCCGAGAAGGGACTAGCGGAAACAATGAGCAGTTCTTC.

The J gene is TRBJ1-5, the V gene TRBV7-9; no clear D gene. The CDR3 has 14 amino acids. CDR1 is SEHNR and CDR2 is FQNEAQ in the germline V gene (reference sequence). V was trimmed by 3 bases and J by 5 bases, leaving 11 bases between them. The CDR3 region has the DNA TGTGCCAGCAGCTTTGGAGGACCATATCAGCCCCAGCATTTT. This sequence encodes CASSFGGPYQPQHF.

The CDR3 sequence is CASSETGSLGPGNTIYF. CDR3 nucleotides: TGTGCCAGCAGTGAAACGGGGTCCCTGGGGCCTGGAAACACCATATATTTT. V and J are TRBV25-1 and TRBJ1-3; perhaps TRBD1 as D (5 bases). From germline, CDR1 is MGHDK and CDR2 SYGVNS. Trimming left V 2 bases short and J 2 bases short, with 16 bases between. CDR3 size: 17 residues.

This rearrangement joins TRBV25-1 to TRBJ1-6, with 7 bases that match TRBD1. This CDR3 spans 15 amino acids. V was pared by 6 bases and J by 7 bases, with 9 bases of the junction left unmatched. CDR1 and CDR2 (germline): MGHDK, SYGVNS. As DNA, the CDR3 is TGTGCCAGCAGCAGAACCGGGACAGCAAATTCACCCCTCCACTTT. Translated: CASSRTGTANSPLHF.

The chain is built from TRBV19 and TRBJ1-2; D possibly corresponds to TRBD1 (6 bases). V lost 4 bases and J 4 bases, leaving 13 bases between the germline ends. The CDR3 is 14 amino acids. The germline V gene has CDR1 LNHDA and CDR2 SQIVND (reference sequence). The CDR3 region is CASSRSGEAYGYTF. The DNA of the CDR3 is TGTGCCAGTAGTAGGTCAGGGGAGGCCTATGGCTACACCTTC.

This clone has just one count. The chain carries TRBV5-5 and TRBJ1-2; the D is unclear. CDR1 is SGHKS, CDR2 YYEKEE, per germline (reference sequence). The V gene lost 5 bases and the J gene lost 4 bases, with 18 bases spanning the gap. This CDR3 comprises 15 residues. The CDR3 sequence is CASRESMARGYGYTF. CDR3 DNA: TGTGCCAGCAGGGAGTCGATGGCGCGGGGCTATGGCTACACCTTC.

The rearrangement links TRBV7-9 to TRBJ2-1, with a possible D match to TRBD1 (5 bases). Germline lookup yields CDR1 SEHNR and CDR2 FQNEAQ (reference sequence). Trimming pared 2 bases from V and 8 bases from J, leaving 7 bases between. The CDR3 contains 12 residues. CDR3 protein: CASSLKGDEQFF. DNA for the CDR3: TGTGCCAGCAGCTTAAAAGGGGATGAGCAGTTCTTC.

The DNA for the CDR3 is TGTGCCAGCTGGGAGGGGGTTTCTGGAAACACCATATATTTT. As protein: CASWEGVSGNTIYF. The chain recombines TRBV7-2 with TRBJ1-3; tentative D call: TRBD1 (6 bases). The V end was cut by 8 bases, the J end by 1 base, with 12 bases between. The CDR3 runs to 14 residues. Germline V CDR1 and CDR2: SGHTA, FQGNSA.

To note about this clone: Relative to the germline gene, one junction end is altered; a read error may explain this. The V call is TRBV14, the J call TRBJ1-2; D remains ambiguous. Germline V gene lookup returns CDR1 SGHDN and CDR2 FVKESK. The CDR3 has 12 residues. As DNA, the CDR3 is TGTGCCAGCAGCCAAGATAATTATAGGCACCTTTTC. Its protein product is CASSQDNYRHLF. The full variable domain, in which reference TRBV14 and TRBJ1-2 provide the parts outside the CDR3, is EAGVTQFPSHSVIEKGQTVTLRCDPISGHDNLYWYRRVMGKEIKFLLHFVKESKQDESGMPNNRFLAERTGGTYSTLKVQPAELEDSGVYFCASSQDNYRHLFGSGTRLTVV.